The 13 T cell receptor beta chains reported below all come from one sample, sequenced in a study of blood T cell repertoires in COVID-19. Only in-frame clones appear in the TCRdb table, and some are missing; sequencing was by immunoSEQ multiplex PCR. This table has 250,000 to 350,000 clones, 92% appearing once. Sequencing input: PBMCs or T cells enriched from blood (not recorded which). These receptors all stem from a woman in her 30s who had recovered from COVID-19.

In DNA, the CDR3 is TGTGCCAGCAGTGCCCGACAGGGGCCTAACTATGGCTACACCTTC. Translated, it gives CASSARQGPNYGYTF. The rearrangement links TRBV2 to TRBJ1-2, with 8 nucleotides matching TRBD1. J was trimmed by 0 bases and V by 4 bases; bases with no gene match: 4. CDR3 length: 15 amino acids. Germline V gives CDR1 SNHLY, CDR2 FYNNEI. Based on the CDR3 plus reference TRBV2 and TRBJ1-2, the full variable domain is EPEVTQTPSHQVTQMGQEVILRCVPISNHLYFYWYRQILGQKVEFLVSFYNNEISEKSEIFDDQFSVERPDGSNFTLKIRSTKLEDSAMYFCASSARQGPNYGYTFGSGTRLTVV.

The DNA of the CDR3 is TGTGCCAGCAGTGACTCCAGGGGACAGCCCGCCTACGAGCAGTACTTC. This codes for CASSDSRGQPAYEQYF. The chain couples TRBV6-4 to TRBJ2-7; 7 positions agree with TRBD1. The CDR3 has 16 amino acids. Germline trimming cut 0 bases from V and 2 bases from J; bases unmatched to any gene: 7. The germline V gene encodes CDR1 MRHNA and CDR2 SNTAGT.

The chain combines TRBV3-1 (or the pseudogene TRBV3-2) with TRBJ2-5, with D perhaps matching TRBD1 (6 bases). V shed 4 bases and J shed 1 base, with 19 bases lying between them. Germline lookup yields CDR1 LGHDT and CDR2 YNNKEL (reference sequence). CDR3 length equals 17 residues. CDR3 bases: TGTGCCAGCAGCCCCCGACCGGACAGCTCTTTCCAAGAGACCCAGTACTTC. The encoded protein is CASSPRPDSSFQETQYF.

The CDR3 bases are TGCAGCGTTGAACGTGGAGATCTGAACACTGAAGCTTTCTTT. Encoded protein: CSVERGDLNTEAFF. The chain has TRBV29-1 and TRBJ1-1; unclear D gene. Germline V lookup: CDR1 SQVTM, CDR2 ANQGSEA. V shed 2 bases and J shed 0 bases, with 10 bases lying between them. The CDR3 has 14 amino acids.

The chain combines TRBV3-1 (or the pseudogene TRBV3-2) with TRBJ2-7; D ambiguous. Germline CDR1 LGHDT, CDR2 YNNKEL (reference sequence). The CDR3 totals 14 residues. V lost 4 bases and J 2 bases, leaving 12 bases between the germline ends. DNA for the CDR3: TGTGCCAGCAGCCCTATTCCCGCGACCTACGAGCAGTACTTC. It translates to CASSPIPATYEQYF.

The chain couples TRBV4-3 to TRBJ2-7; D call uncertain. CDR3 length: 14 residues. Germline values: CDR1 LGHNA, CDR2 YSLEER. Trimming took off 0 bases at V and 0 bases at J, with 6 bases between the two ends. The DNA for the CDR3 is TGCGCCAGCAGCCAAGATTGGAGCTCCTACGAGCAGTACTTC. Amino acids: CASSQDWSSYEQYF.

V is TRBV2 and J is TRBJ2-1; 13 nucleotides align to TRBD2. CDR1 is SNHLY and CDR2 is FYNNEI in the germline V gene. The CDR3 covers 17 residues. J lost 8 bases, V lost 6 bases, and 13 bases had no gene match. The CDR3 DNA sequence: TGTGCCAGCAGAACTACTAGCGGGGGGGCTCTTCGGTATGAGCAGTTCTTC. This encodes CASRTTSGGALRYEQFF.

The CDR3 bases are TGCGCCAGCAGTATGGGACAGGGGGAAGAGACCCAGTACTTC. Its protein is CASSMGQGEETQYF. The V call is TRBV5-1, the J call TRBJ2-5, with 11 bases lining up with TRBD1. CDR3 length: 14 amino acids. Trimming took 5 bases from V and 3 from J; bases not matched to a gene: 3. CDR1 SGHRS and CDR2 YFSETQ come from the germline V gene.

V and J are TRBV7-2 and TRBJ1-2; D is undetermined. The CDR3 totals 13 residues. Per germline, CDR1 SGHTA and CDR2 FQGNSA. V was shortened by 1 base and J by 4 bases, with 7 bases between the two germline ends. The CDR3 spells CASSLDSFYGYTF. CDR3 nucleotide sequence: TGTGCCAGCAGCTTAGACTCTTTCTATGGCTACACCTTC.

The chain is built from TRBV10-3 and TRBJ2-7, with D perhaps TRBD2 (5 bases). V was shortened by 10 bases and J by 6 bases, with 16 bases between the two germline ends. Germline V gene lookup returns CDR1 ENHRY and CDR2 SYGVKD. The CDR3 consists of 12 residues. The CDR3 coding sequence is TGTGCCACCGATGGGGAAGGAGGCGAGCAGTACTTC. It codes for CATDGEGGEQYF.

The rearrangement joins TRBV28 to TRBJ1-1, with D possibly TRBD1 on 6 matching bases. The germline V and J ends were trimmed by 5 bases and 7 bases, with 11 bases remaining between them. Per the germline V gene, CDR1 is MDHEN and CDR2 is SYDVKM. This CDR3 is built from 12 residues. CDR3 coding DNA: TGTGCCAGCAGTGGCTACAGGGTTGAAGCTTTCTTT. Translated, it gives CASSGYRVEAFF. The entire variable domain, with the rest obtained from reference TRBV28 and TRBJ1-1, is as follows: DVKVTQSSRYLVKRTGEKVFLECVQDMDHENMFWYRQDPGLGLRLIYFSYDVKMKEKGDIPEGYSVSREKKERFSLILESASTNQTSMYLCASSGYRVEAFFGQGTRLTVV.

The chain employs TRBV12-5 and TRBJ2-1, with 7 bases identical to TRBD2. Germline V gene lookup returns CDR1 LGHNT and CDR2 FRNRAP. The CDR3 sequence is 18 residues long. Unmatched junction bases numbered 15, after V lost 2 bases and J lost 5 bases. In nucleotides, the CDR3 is TGTGCTAGTGGTTTGACCCTGGGAGAGGCTAGCGGAAACAATGAGCAGTTCTTC. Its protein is CASGLTLGEASGNNEQFF.

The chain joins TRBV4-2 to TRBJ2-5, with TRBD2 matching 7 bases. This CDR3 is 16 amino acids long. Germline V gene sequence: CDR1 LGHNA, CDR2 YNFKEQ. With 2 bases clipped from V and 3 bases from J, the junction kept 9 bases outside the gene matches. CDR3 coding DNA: TGTGCCAGCAGCCAACTCACCGGCCTAGCGGAAGAGACCCAGTACTTC. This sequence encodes CASSQLTGLAEETQYF.